These T cell receptor beta chains were read from a single sample in a study of T cell changes during pregnancy in multiple sclerosis. Assay: immunoSEQ multiplex PCR; the TCRdb copy retains only in-frame clones and omits some. Here the sample spans 55,000 to 85,000 clones, 90% to 95% being singletons. The source was peripheral blood, collected in the third trimester of pregnancy. These receptors were collected from a female donor with multiple sclerosis, enrolled in a pregnancy study. CDR3s include the opening cysteine and the closing phenylalanine or tryptophan. A D gene is named only where the DNA matches it firmly. Some rows have no size entry. The others give once, few or many, or a class for an expanded clone.

v_gene: TRBV11-2
j_gene: TRBJ1-1
d_gene: .
abundance: .
CDR3aa: CASSSTGKAFF
CDR3nt: TGTGCCAGCAGCTCAACAGGGAAAGCTTTCTTT

v_gene: TRBV19
j_gene: TRBJ1-5
d_gene: .
abundance: .
CDR3aa: CASSGALKGGNQPQHF
CDR3nt: TGTGCCAGTAGTGGGGCCCTTAAGGGGGGCAATCAGCCCCAGCATTTT

v_gene: TRBV6-5
j_gene: TRBJ2-1
d_gene: .
abundance: .
CDR3aa: CASRLGGSSYNEQFF
CDR3nt: TGTGCCAGCAGATTGGGGGGAAGCTCCTACAATGAGCAGTTCTTC

v_gene: TRBV4-3
j_gene: TRBJ1-1
d_gene: TRBD1
abundance: .
CDR3aa: CASSQDRGRLGTEAFF
CDR3nt: TGCGCCAGCAGCCAAGACAGGGGGCGGTTGGGGACTGAAGCTTTCTTT

v_gene: TRBV11-2
j_gene: TRBJ2-2
d_gene: TRBD1
abundance: .
CDR3aa: CASSLSGGNTGELFF
CDR3nt: TGTGCCAGCAGCTTATCAGGGGGCAACACCGGGGAGCTGTTTTTT

v_gene: TRBV5-4
j_gene: TRBJ1-1
d_gene: .
abundance: .
CDR3aa: CASSSDKNTEAFF
CDR3nt: TGTGCCAGCAGCTCCGACAAGAACACTGAAGCTTTCTTT

v_gene: TRBV5-1
j_gene: TRBJ2-5
d_gene: .
abundance: .
CDR3aa: CASSGSRGGGEETQYF
CDR3nt: TGCGCCAGCAGCGGTTCTAGGGGAGGAGGGGAAGAGACCCAGTACTTC

v_gene: TRBV14
j_gene: TRBJ2-3
d_gene: TRBD2
abundance: .
CDR3aa: CASSQSLADTQYF
CDR3nt: TGTGCCAGCAGCCAGTCACTAGCGGATACGCAGTATTTT

v_gene: TRBV6-6
j_gene: TRBJ2-1
d_gene: TRBD2
abundance: .
CDR3aa: CASSYSTSGNNEQFF
CDR3nt: TGTGCCAGCAGTTACTCAACTAGCGGGAACAATGAGCAGTTCTTC

v_gene: TRBV7-5
j_gene: TRBJ2-1
d_gene: .
abundance: .
CDR3aa: CVRSLNGTSGKSSYNEQFF
CDR3nt: TGTGTCAGAAGCTTAAATGGGACTAGCGGGAAGAGCTCCTACAATGAGCAGTTCTTC

v_gene: TRBV11-2
j_gene: TRBJ2-1
d_gene: .
abundance: .
CDR3aa: CASSFGPGTVYNEQFF
CDR3nt: TGTGCCAGCAGCTTTGGTCCCGGGACTGTTTACAATGAGCAGTTCTTC

v_gene: TRBV5-4
j_gene: TRBJ1-5
d_gene: .
abundance: once
CDR3aa: CASSLGEGKPQHF
CDR3nt: TGTGCCAGCAGCTTGGGTGAGGGTAAGCCCCAGCATTTT

v_gene: TRBV7-2
j_gene: TRBJ2-7
d_gene: TRBD2
abundance: .
CDR3aa: CASSLAWAPLLAGSPGGYEQYF
CDR3nt: TGTGCCAGCAGCTTAGCCTGGGCCCCTTTACTAGCGGGTTCCCCCGGGGGATACGAGCAGTACTTC

v_gene: TRBV4-1
j_gene: TRBJ1-1
d_gene: TRBD1
abundance: .
CDR3aa: CASSQVTGVLNTEAFF
CDR3nt: TGCGCCAGCAGCCAAGTAACAGGGGTCCTGAACACTGAAGCTTTCTTT

v_gene: TRBV28
j_gene: TRBJ1-5
d_gene: .
abundance: .
CDR3aa: CASSPGGVNQPQHF
CDR3nt: TGTGCCAGCTCACCCGGGGGGGTAAATCAGCCCCAGCATTTT

v_gene: TRBV27
j_gene: TRBJ2-2
d_gene: TRBD1
abundance: .
CDR3aa: CASKRTGGTGELFF
CDR3nt: TGTGCCAGCAAACGGACAGGGGGCACCGGGGAGCTGTTTTTT

v_gene: TRBV5-1
j_gene: TRBJ2-2
d_gene: .
abundance: once
CDR3aa: CASSRTTSVPGELFF
CDR3nt: TGCGCCAGCAGCCGGACTACGTCGGTTCCCGGGGAGCTGTTTTTT

v_gene: TRBV7-9
j_gene: TRBJ2-7
d_gene: .
abundance: .
CDR3aa: CASSLAAGYEQYF
CDR3nt: TGTGCCAGCAGCTTAGCGGCGGGGTACGAGCAGTACTTC

v_gene: TRBV5-1
j_gene: TRBJ2-5
d_gene: TRBD1
abundance: .
CDR3aa: CASSWGGQGISQETQYF
CDR3nt: TGCGCCAGCAGCTGGGGGGGACAGGGGATATCCCAAGAGACCCAGTACTTC

v_gene: TRBV5-1
j_gene: TRBJ1-5
d_gene: TRBD1
abundance: .
CDR3aa: CASSLEGGGQPQHF
CDR3nt: TGCGCCAGCAGCTTGGAAGGGGGCGGACAGCCCCAGCATTTT

v_gene: TRBV5-1
j_gene: TRBJ2-3
d_gene: .
abundance: .
CDR3aa: CASSLAGSTDTQYF
CDR3nt: TGCGCCAGCAGCTTAGCGGGCAGCACAGATACGCAGTATTTT

v_gene: TRBV28
j_gene: TRBJ2-7
d_gene: .
abundance: .
CDR3aa: CATFPVRDNHLPREQYF
CDR3nt: TGTGCCACCTTCCCGGTCAGGGACAACCACCTCCCTCGGGAGCAGTACTTC

v_gene: TRBV5-1
j_gene: TRBJ2-1
d_gene: TRBD2
abundance: .
CDR3aa: CVSSFMASGIQGDEQFF
CDR3nt: TGCGTCAGCAGCTTTATGGCTAGCGGGATCCAGGGGGATGAGCAGTTCTTC

v_gene: TRBV6-1
j_gene: TRBJ1-5
d_gene: TRBD1
abundance: once
CDR3aa: CASGPPDRDQPQHF
CDR3nt: TGTGCCAGCGGGCCACCGGACAGGGATCAGCCCCAGCATTTT

v_gene: TRBV28
j_gene: TRBJ2-7
d_gene: .
abundance: .
CDR3aa: CAVTSNYEQYF
CDR3nt: TGTGCGGTAACAAGTAACTACGAGCAGTACTTC

v_gene: TRBV25-1
j_gene: TRBJ2-5
d_gene: TRBD2
abundance: .
CDR3aa: CASSRLAGETQYF
CDR3nt: TGTGCCAGCAGTCGGCTAGCGGGGGAGACCCAGTACTTC

v_gene: TRBV5-4
j_gene: TRBJ2-2
d_gene: TRBD2
abundance: .
CDR3aa: CASSRQGQRETGELFF
CDR3nt: TGTGCCAGCAGTCGGCAGGGGCAGCGGGAGACCGGGGAGCTGTTTTTT

v_gene: TRBV10-3
j_gene: TRBJ2-3
d_gene: .
abundance: .
CDR3aa: CAIRREIPTDTQYF
CDR3nt: TGTGCCATCAGGAGGGAAATCCCCACAGATACGCAGTATTTT

v_gene: TRBV19
j_gene: TRBJ2-1
d_gene: TRBD1
abundance: .
CDR3aa: CASSISGTGYNEQFF
CDR3nt: TGTGCCAGTAGTATAAGTGGGACAGGCTACAATGAGCAGTTCTTC

v_gene: TRBV5-8
j_gene: TRBJ2-2
d_gene: .
abundance: .
CDR3aa: CATSRGQLKSGELFF
CDR3nt: TGTGCCACCTCAAGGGGACAATTAAAATCCGGGGAGCTGTTTTTT

v_gene: TRBV19
j_gene: TRBJ2-7
d_gene: TRBD2
abundance: .
CDR3aa: CASSILAGAYEQYF
CDR3nt: TGTGCCAGTAGTATTTTAGCGGGAGCCTACGAGCAGTACTTC

v_gene: TRBV6-1
j_gene: TRBJ1-1
d_gene: TRBD1
abundance: once
CDR3aa: CASSEGTGWTEAFF
CDR3nt: TGTGCCAGCAGTGAAGGGACAGGGTGGACTGAAGCTTTCTTT

v_gene: TRBV4-2
j_gene: TRBJ2-3
d_gene: .
abundance: .
CDR3aa: CASSQMEGLGTDTQYF
CDR3nt: TGTGCCAGCAGCCAAATGGAGGGCCTTGGCACAGATACGCAGTATTTT

v_gene: TRBV10-1
j_gene: TRBJ2-1
d_gene: .
abundance: .
CDR3aa: CASPGQTRNNEQFF
CDR3nt: TGCGCCAGCCCAGGGCAGACCCGAAACAATGAGCAGTTCTTC

v_gene: TRBV28
j_gene: TRBJ2-1
d_gene: TRBD1
abundance: .
CDR3aa: CASSGPGQATFRFF
CDR3nt: TGTGCCAGCAGCGGACCGGGACAGGCCACCTTTCGATTCTTC

v_gene: TRBV7-9
j_gene: TRBJ1-1
d_gene: .
abundance: .
CDR3aa: CASSPPKQNTEAFF
CDR3nt: TGTGCCAGCAGCCCCCCTAAGCAGAACACTGAAGCTTTCTTT

v_gene: TRBV7-7
j_gene: TRBJ1-1
d_gene: .
abundance: .
CDR3aa: CASSAEDRLNTEAFF
CDR3nt: TGTGCCAGCAGCGCCGAGGACAGATTGAACACTGAAGCTTTCTTT

v_gene: TRBV10-1
j_gene: TRBJ2-5
d_gene: .
abundance: .
CDR3aa: CASSSGLEETQYF
CDR3nt: TGCGCCAGCAGTTCAGGGTTGGAAGAGACCCAGTACTTC

v_gene: TRBV10-3
j_gene: TRBJ1-5
d_gene: .
abundance: .
CDR3aa: CAISEGQSNNQPQHF
CDR3nt: TGTGCCATCAGTGAGGGGCAAAGTAATAATCAGCCCCAGCATTTT

v_gene: TRBV5-6
j_gene: TRBJ1-1
d_gene: .
abundance: .
CDR3aa: CASSLGTGMNTEAFF
CDR3nt: TGTGCCAGCAGCTTAGGTACAGGAATGAACACTGAAGCTTTCTTT

v_gene: TRBV7-2
j_gene: TRBJ2-7
d_gene: TRBD2
abundance: .
CDR3aa: CASSPSGTSGYEQYF
CDR3nt: TGTGCCAGCAGCCCCAGCGGGACTAGCGGGTACGAGCAGTACTTC